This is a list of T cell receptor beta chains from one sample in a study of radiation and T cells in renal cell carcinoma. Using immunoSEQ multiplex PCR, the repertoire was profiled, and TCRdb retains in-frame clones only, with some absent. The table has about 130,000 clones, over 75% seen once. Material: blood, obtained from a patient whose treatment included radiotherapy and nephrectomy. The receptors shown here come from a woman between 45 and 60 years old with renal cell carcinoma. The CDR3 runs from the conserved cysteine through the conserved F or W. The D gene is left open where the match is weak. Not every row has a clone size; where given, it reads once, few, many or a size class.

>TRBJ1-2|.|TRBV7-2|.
CASSLPEYYGGYTF
TGTGCCAGCAGCCTTCCGGAATACTATGGAGGCTACACCTTC
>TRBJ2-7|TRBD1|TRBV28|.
CASSGRTGLYEQYF
TGTGCCAGCAGTGGCCGGACAGGGCTCTACGAGCAGTACTTC
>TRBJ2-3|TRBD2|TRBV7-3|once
CASSFQRGGTDTQYF
TGTGCCAGCAGCTTTCAGCGGGGGGGCACAGATACGCAGTATTTT
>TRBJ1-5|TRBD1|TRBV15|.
CATQSRTGWDQPQHF
TGTGCCACCCAGTCTCGGACAGGGTGGGATCAGCCCCAGCATTTT
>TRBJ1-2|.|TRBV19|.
CASSIGRPRGYGYTF
TGTGCCAGTAGTATTGGGAGGCCTAGGGGCTATGGCTACACCTTC
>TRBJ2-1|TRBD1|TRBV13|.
CASTTLGQGMSNEQFF
TGTGCCAGCACCACCCTAGGACAGGGTATGTCCAATGAGCAGTTCTTC
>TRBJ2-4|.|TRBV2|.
CASSGGQAGRNIQYF
TGTGCCAGCAGTGGGGGGCAGGCTGGGAGAAACATTCAGTACTTC
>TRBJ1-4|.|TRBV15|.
CATRTPGQGSGKLFF
TGTGCCACCAGGACGCCTGGGCAGGGTAGTGGAAAACTGTTTTTT
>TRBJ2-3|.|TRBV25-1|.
CASSGWRPDTQYF
TGTGCCAGCAGTGGTTGGCGCCCAGATACGCAGTATTTT
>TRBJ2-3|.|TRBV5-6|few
CASSRYLGGSTDTQYF
TGTGCCAGCAGCAGATACCTGGGGGGTAGCACAGATACGCAGTATTTT
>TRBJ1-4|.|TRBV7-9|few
CASSLTVNEKLFF
TGTGCCAGCAGCTTGACAGTTAATGAAAAACTGTTTTTT
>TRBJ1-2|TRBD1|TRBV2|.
CASSENRGRANYGYTF
TGTGCCAGCAGTGAAAACAGGGGACGAGCTAACTATGGCTACACCTTC
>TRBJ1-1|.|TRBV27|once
CASSLYADLNTEAFF
TGTGCCAGCAGTTTATATGCGGATTTGAACACTGAAGCTTTCTTT
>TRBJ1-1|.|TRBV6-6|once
CASSYWVLNTEAFF
TGTGCCAGCAGTTACTGGGTACTGAACACTGAAGCTTTCTTT
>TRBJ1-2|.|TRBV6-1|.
CASSEAQVAGYTF
TGTGCCAGCAGTGAAGCGCAAGTAGCCGGCTACACCTTC
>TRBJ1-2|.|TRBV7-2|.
CASSLNPEVDYGYTF
TGTGCCAGCAGCTTAAACCCGGAAGTGGACTATGGCTACACCTTC
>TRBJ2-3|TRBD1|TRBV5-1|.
CASSVGQDTDTQYF
TGCGCCAGCAGCGTGGGACAGGACACAGATACGCAGTATTTT
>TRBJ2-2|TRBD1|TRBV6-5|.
CASSRDRGTGELFF
TGTGCCAGCAGCCGGGACAGGGGTACCGGGGAGCTGTTTTTT
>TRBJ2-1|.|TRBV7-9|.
CASSSIGGYEQFF
TGTGCCAGCAGCTCCATCGGAGGGTATGAGCAGTTCTTC
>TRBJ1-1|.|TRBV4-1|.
CASSQDDQGLGTEAFF
TGCGCCAGCAGCCAAGATGATCAGGGACTGGGCACTGAAGCTTTCTTT
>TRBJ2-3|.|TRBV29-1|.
CSVEDPRDTQYF
TGCAGCGTTGAAGACCCCCGGGATACGCAGTATTTT
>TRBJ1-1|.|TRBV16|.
CASSRLQRNTEAFF
TGTGCCAGCAGCCGTTTACAGAGAAACACTGAAGCTTTCTTT
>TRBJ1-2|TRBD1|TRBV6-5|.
CASSSLDRGGYTF
TGTGCCAGCAGTTCCCTCGACAGGGGCGGCTACACCTTC
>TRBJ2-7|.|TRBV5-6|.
CASSLVASPWDEQYF
TGTGCCAGCAGCTTGGTTGCGTCTCCGTGGGACGAGCAGTACTTC
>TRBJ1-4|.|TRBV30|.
CAWSRGRSTNEKLFF
TGTGCCTGGAGTAGGGGTCGGTCAACTAATGAAAAACTGTTTTTT
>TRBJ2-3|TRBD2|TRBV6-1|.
CASSQTSGVTDTQYF
TGTGCCAGCAGTCAGACTAGCGGGGTCACAGATACGCAGTATTTT
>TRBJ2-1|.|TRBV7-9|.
CASSTTGREQFF
TGTGCCAGCAGCACGACCGGGAGAGAGCAGTTCTTC
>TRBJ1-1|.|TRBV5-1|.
CASSLVAGNTEAFF
TGCGCCAGCAGCTTGGTCGCAGGGAACACTGAAGCTTTCTTT
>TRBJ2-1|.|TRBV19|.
CASSWDTPPNEQFF
TGTGCCAGTTCATGGGACACCCCCCCTAATGAGCAGTTCTTC
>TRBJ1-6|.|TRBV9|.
CASSVEGINSPLHF
TGTGCCAGCAGCGTAGAGGGAATCAATTCACCCCTCCACTTT
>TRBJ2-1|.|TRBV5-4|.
CASSFPGSIGDWNEQFF
TGTGCCAGCAGCTTCCCAGGTTCCATTGGGGATTGGAATGAGCAGTTCTTC
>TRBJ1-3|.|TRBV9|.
CASSVATGGGYTGNTIYF
TGTGCCAGCAGCGTAGCTACGGGCGGGGGCTATACTGGAAACACCATATATTTT
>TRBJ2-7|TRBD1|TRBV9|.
CASSVTTGGGEQYF
TGTGCCAGCAGCGTAACAACAGGGGGAGGCGAGCAGTACTTC
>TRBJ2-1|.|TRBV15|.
CATSRESQVAGDEQFF
TGTGCCACCAGCAGGGAGAGTCAGGTAGCTGGGGATGAGCAGTTCTTC
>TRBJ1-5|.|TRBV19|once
CASSPGPGVQPQHF
TGTGCCAGTAGTCCGGGCCCGGGCGTTCAGCCCCAGCATTTT
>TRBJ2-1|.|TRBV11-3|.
CASSLGWSNEQFF
TGTGCCAGCAGCTTAGGGTGGAGCAATGAGCAGTTCTTC
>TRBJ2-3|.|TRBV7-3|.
CASRGVGSTDTQYF
TGTGCCAGCAGGGGTGTAGGTAGCACAGATACGCAGTATTTT
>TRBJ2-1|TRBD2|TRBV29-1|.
CSVVSSGGNEQFF
TGCAGCGTTGTATCTAGCGGGGGAAATGAGCAGTTCTTC
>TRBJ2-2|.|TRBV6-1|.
CASSEGRGKGELFF
TGTGCCAGCAGTGAAGGGAGGGGAAAGGGAGAGCTGTTTTTT
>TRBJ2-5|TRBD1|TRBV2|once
CASNRRQGQETQYF
TGTGCCAGCAATCGAAGACAGGGTCAAGAGACCCAGTACTTC
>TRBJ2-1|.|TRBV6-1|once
CAISEVGAVSYNEQFF
TGTGCCATCAGTGAGGTGGGGGCCGTCTCCTACAATGAGCAGTTCTTC
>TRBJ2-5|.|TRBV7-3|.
CASSKTIGETQYF
TGTGCCAGCAGCAAGACTATTGGAGAGACCCAGTACTTC
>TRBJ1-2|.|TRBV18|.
CASSPLRAEGYTF
TGTGCCAGCTCACCACTACGGGCTGAAGGCTACACCTTC
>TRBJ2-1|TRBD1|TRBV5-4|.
CASSSNRGLSYNEQFF
TGTGCCAGCAGTTCCAACAGGGGGCTTTCCTACAATGAGCAGTTCTTC
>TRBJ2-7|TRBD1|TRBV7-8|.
CASSLDARGRYEQYF
TGTGCCAGCAGCTTAGACGCCAGGGGGCGGTACGAGCAGTACTTC
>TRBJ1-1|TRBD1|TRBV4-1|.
CASSQDRLLDRGVGDTEAFF
TGCGCCAGCAGCCAAGATCGACTGCTCGACAGGGGCGTGGGGGACACTGAAGCTTTCTTT
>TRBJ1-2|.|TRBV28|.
CASSSTYYGYTF
TGTGCCAGCAGTTCCACCTACTATGGCTACACCTTC
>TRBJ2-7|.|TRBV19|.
CASSNGGGDSSYEQYF
TGTGCCAGTAGTAATGGCGGCGGGGACTCCTCCTACGAGCAGTACTTC
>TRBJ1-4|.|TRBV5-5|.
CASSWKETEAKEKLFF
TGTGCCAGCAGCTGGAAAGAGACAGAAGCAAAGGAAAAACTGTTTTTT
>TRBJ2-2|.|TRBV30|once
CAWKPFANTGELFF
TGTGCCTGGAAACCATTTGCGAACACCGGGGAGCTGTTTTTT
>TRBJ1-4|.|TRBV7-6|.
CASSSRLKGAVDEKLFF
TGTGCCAGCAGCTCCCGGTTAAAAGGGGCAGTGGATGAAAAACTGTTTTTT
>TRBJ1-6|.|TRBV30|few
CAWTGVQNSPLHF
TGTGCCTGGACCGGGGTCCAAAATTCACCCCTCCACTTT
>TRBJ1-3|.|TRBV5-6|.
CASSPTGGTGNTIYF
TGTGCCAGCAGCCCCACGGGAGGGACTGGAAACACCATATATTTT
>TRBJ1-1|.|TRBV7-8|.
CASSPERDTEAFF
TGTGCCAGCAGCCCGGAGAGGGACACTGAAGCTTTCTTT
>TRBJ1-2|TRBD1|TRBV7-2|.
CASSSQTGTGDGYTF
TGTGCCAGCAGCTCTCAGACCGGGACAGGGGATGGCTACACCTTC
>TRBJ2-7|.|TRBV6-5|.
CASSYLVTGNYEQYF
TGTGCCAGCAGTTACTTGGTAACGGGGAACTACGAGCAGTACTTC
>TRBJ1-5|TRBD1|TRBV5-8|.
CASSYRDSGQPQHF
TGTGCCAGCAGCTACCGGGACAGCGGACAGCCCCAGCATTTT
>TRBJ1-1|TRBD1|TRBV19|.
CASTRGPLNTEAFF
TGTGCCAGTACCAGGGGGCCCCTGAACACTGAAGCTTTCTTT
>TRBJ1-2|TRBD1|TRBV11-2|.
CASSPEGARFNYGYTF
TGTGCCAGCAGCCCCGAGGGGGCCCGTTTTAACTATGGCTACACCTTC
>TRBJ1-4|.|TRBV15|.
CATSRVAALNEKLFF
TGTGCCACCAGCAGAGTGGCAGCCTTAAATGAAAAACTGTTTTTT